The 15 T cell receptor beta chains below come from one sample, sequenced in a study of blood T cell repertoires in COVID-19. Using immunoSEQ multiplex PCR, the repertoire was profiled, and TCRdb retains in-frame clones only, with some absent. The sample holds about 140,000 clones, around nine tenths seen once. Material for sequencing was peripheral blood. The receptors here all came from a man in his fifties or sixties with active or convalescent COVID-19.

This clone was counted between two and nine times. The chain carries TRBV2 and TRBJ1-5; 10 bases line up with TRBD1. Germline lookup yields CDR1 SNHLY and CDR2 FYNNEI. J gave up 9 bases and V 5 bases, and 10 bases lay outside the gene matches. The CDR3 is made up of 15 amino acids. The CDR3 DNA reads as TGTGCCAGCAGTTTTTACGGGACAGGGGTTCGGCCCCAGCATTTT. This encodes CASSFYGTGVRPQHF.

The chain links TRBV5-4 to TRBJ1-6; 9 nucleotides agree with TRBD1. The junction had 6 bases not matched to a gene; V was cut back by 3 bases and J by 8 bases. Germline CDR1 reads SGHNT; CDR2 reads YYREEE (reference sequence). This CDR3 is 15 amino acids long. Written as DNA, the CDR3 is TGTGCCAGCAGCTCCGGGACAGGGATCGATTCACCCCTCCACTTT. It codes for CASSSGTGIDSPLHF.

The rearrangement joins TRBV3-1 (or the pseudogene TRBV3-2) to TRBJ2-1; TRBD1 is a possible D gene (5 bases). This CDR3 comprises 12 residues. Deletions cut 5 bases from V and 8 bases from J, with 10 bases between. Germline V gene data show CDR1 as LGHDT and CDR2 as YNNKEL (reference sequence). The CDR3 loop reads CASSTGPYEQFF. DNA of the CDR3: TGTGCCAGCAGCACAGGCCCCTATGAGCAGTTCTTC.

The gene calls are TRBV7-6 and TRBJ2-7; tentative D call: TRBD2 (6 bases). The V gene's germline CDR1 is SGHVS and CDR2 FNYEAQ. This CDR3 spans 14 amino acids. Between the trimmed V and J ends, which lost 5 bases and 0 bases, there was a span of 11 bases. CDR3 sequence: CASSPGGSSYEQYF. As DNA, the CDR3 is TGTGCCAGCAGCCCCGGAGGGAGCTCCTACGAGCAGTACTTC.

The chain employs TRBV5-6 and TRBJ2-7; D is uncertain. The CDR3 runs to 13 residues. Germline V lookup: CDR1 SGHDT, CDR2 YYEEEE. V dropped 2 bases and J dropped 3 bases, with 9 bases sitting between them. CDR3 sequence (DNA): TGTGCCAGCAGCTTAAAAGGCGGCTACGAGCAGTACTTC. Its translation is CASSLKGGYEQYF.

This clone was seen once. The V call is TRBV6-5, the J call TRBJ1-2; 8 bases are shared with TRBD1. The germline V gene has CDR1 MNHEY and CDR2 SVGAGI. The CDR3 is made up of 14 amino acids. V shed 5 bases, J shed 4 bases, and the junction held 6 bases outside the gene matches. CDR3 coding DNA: TGTGCCAGCAGTCCAATAACAGGGGGCTATGGCTACACCTTC. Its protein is CASSPITGGYGYTF.

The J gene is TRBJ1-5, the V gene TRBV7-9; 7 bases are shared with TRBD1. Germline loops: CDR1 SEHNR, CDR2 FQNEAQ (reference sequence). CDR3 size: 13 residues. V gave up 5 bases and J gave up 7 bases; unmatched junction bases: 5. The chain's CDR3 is CASSRDRGQPQHF. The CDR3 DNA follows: TGTGCCAGCAGCCGGGACAGAGGACAGCCCCAGCATTTT.

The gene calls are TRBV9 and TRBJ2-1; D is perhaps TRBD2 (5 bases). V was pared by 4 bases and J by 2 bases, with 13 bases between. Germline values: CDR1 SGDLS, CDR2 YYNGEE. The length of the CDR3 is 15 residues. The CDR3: CASSPGGSPYNEQFF. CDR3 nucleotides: TGTGCCAGCAGCCCCGGAGGATCCCCCTACAATGAGCAGTTCTTC.

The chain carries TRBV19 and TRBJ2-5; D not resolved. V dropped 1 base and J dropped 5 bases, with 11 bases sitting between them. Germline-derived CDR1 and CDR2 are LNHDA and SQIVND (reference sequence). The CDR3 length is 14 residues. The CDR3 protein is CASSIGGLVETQYF. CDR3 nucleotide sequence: TGTGCCAGTAGTATAGGTGGCCTAGTGGAGACCCAGTACTTC. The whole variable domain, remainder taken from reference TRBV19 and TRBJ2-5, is DGGITQSPKYLFRKEGQNVTLSCEQNLNHDAMYWYRQDPGQGLRLIYYSQIVNDFQKGDIAEGYSVSREKKESFPLTVTSAQKNPTAFYLCASSIGGLVETQYFGPGTRLLVL.

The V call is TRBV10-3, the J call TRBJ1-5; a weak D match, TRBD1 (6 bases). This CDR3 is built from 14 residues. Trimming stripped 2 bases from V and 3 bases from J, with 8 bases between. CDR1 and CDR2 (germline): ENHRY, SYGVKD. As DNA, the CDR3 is TGTGCCATCAGTGAGGGACAGAACAATCAGCCCCAGCATTTT. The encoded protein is CAISEGQNNQPQHF.

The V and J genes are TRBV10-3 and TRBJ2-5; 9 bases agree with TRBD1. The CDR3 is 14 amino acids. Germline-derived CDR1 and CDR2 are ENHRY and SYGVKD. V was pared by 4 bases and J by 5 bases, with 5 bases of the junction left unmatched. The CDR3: CAISGHRGLETQYF. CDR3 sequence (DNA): TGTGCCATCAGTGGCCACAGGGGGCTGGAGACCCAGTACTTC.

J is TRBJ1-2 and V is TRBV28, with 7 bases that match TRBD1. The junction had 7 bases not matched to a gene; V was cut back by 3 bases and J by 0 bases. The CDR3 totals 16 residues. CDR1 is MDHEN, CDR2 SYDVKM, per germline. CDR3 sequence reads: CASSLGTALANYGYTF. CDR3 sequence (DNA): TGTGCCAGCAGTTTGGGGACAGCCTTAGCTAACTATGGCTACACCTTC.

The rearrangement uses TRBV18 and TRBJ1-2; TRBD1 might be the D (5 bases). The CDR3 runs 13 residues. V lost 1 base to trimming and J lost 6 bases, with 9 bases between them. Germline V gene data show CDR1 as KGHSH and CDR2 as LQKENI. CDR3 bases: TGTGCCAGCTCACCACAGGGGATGGATGGCTACACCTTC. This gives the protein CASSPQGMDGYTF.

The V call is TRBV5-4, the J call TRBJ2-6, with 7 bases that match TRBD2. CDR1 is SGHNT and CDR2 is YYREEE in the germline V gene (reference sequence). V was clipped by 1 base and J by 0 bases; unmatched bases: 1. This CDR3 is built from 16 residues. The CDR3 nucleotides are TGTGCCAGCAGCTTGCCGGGGGGCTCTGGGGCCAACGTCCTGACTTTC. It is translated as CASSLPGGSGANVLTF.

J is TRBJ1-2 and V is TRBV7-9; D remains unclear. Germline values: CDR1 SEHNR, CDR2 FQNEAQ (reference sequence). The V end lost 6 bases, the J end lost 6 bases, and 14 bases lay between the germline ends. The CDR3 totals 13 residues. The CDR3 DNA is TGTGCCAGCAGACTGGTGGGCCTGCATGGCTACACCTTC. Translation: CASRLVGLHGYTF.